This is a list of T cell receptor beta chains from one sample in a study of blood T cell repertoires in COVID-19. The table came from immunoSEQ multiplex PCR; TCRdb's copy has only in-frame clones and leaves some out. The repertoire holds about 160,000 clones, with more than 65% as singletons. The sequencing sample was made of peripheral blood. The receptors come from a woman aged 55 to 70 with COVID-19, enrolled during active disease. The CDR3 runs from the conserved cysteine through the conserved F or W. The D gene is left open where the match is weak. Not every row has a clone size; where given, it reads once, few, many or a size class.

CDR3 protein: CASSQGQGVNEQFF
CDR3 DNA: TGTGCCAGCAGTCAGGGACAGGGGGTGAATGAGCAGTTCTTC
V gene: TRBV11-1
D gene: TRBD1
J gene: TRBJ2-1
clone size: -

CDR3 protein: CASSYSTHPLGEQYF
CDR3 DNA: TGTGCCAGCAGTTACTCGACACATCCACTGGGTGAGCAGTACTTC
V gene: TRBV6-5
D gene: -
J gene: TRBJ2-7
clone size: -

CDR3 protein: CASSYLTSGAGELFF
CDR3 DNA: TGTGCCAGCAGTTACCTCACTAGCGGAGCCGGGGAGCTGTTTTTT
V gene: TRBV6-5
D gene: TRBD2
J gene: TRBJ2-2
clone size: many

CDR3 protein: CASSSPKLSGRQETQYF
CDR3 DNA: TGTGCCAGCAGCTCGCCCAAATTATCAGGTAGACAAGAGACCCAGTACTTC
V gene: TRBV5-5
D gene: -
J gene: TRBJ2-5
clone size: -

CDR3 protein: CASSYSRPTGANQPQHF
CDR3 DNA: TGTGCCAGCAGTTACTCAAGACCGACAGGGGCCAATCAGCCCCAGCATTTT
V gene: TRBV6-2/TRBV6-3
D gene: TRBD1
J gene: TRBJ1-5
clone size: -

CDR3 protein: CASSSWPHSYEQYF
CDR3 DNA: TGTGCCAGCAGTTCCTGGCCCCACTCCTACGAGCAGTACTTC
V gene: TRBV7-2
D gene: -
J gene: TRBJ2-7
clone size: -

CDR3 protein: CASSQEKASGRLTDTQYF
CDR3 DNA: TGTGCCAGCAGCCAAGAAAAGGCTAGCGGGAGGCTTACAGATACGCAGTATTTT
V gene: TRBV14
D gene: TRBD2
J gene: TRBJ2-3
clone size: few

CDR3 protein: CASSPSGGSSQPQHF
CDR3 DNA: TGTGCCAGTAGTCCCTCGGGGGGGTCGAGTCAGCCCCAGCATTTT
V gene: TRBV19
D gene: -
J gene: TRBJ1-5
clone size: medium-sized

CDR3 protein: CATSRAPGLAGELFF
CDR3 DNA: TGTGCCACCAGCAGAGCCCCAGGCCTGGCCGGGGAGCTGTTTTTT
V gene: TRBV15
D gene: -
J gene: TRBJ2-2
clone size: -

CDR3 protein: CAISDGAGVYNEQFF
CDR3 DNA: TGTGCCATCAGTGACGGAGCGGGGGTATACAATGAGCAGTTCTTC
V gene: TRBV10-3
D gene: TRBD2
J gene: TRBJ2-1
clone size: -

CDR3 protein: CASSYGQGQDTQYF
CDR3 DNA: TGCGCCAGCAGCTACGGACAGGGCCAAGATACGCAGTATTTT
V gene: TRBV5-1
D gene: TRBD1
J gene: TRBJ2-3
clone size: few

CDR3 protein: CASSQDGTGSQGQYF
CDR3 DNA: TGTGCCAGCAGCCAAGATGGGACAGGGTCCCAAGGGCAGTACTTC
V gene: TRBV3-1/TRBV3-2
D gene: TRBD1
J gene: TRBJ2-7
clone size: once

CDR3 protein: CASSPSGGPTGELFF
CDR3 DNA: TGTGCCAGCAGCCCTAGCGGGGGTCCCACCGGGGAGCTGTTTTTT
V gene: TRBV5-4
D gene: TRBD2
J gene: TRBJ2-2
clone size: -

CDR3 protein: CASSLPPATREKLFF
CDR3 DNA: TGTGCCAGTAGTCTACCTCCAGCGACGCGGGAAAAACTGTTTTTT
V gene: TRBV19
D gene: -
J gene: TRBJ1-4
clone size: once

CDR3 protein: CASSLAGSAYNEQFF
CDR3 DNA: TGTGCCAGCAGTTTAGCGGGATCAGCGTACAATGAGCAGTTCTTC
V gene: TRBV27
D gene: -
J gene: TRBJ2-1
clone size: -

CDR3 protein: CASSQEFQRELYNEQFF
CDR3 DNA: TGCGCCAGCAGCCAAGAGTTCCAGCGGGAACTGTACAATGAGCAGTTCTTC
V gene: TRBV4-3
D gene: TRBD2
J gene: TRBJ2-1
clone size: many

CDR3 protein: CASSQDRLAGDSADTQYF
CDR3 DNA: TGTGCCAGCAGCCAAGATAGGCTAGCGGGAGATTCGGCAGATACGCAGTATTTT
V gene: TRBV4-2
D gene: TRBD2
J gene: TRBJ2-3
clone size: once

CDR3 protein: CATKASGGPSTDTQYF
CDR3 DNA: TGTGCCACCAAGGCTAGCGGGGGTCCTAGCACAGATACGCAGTATTTT
V gene: TRBV24-1
D gene: TRBD2
J gene: TRBJ2-3
clone size: -

CDR3 protein: CASSVGGANYGYTF
CDR3 DNA: TGCGCCAGCAGTGTTGGCGGTGCTAACTATGGCTACACCTTC
V gene: TRBV10-2
D gene: -
J gene: TRBJ1-2
clone size: -

CDR3 protein: CASSYSWSSYNEQFF
CDR3 DNA: TGTGCCAGCAGTTACTCGTGGAGCTCCTACAATGAGCAGTTCTTC
V gene: TRBV6-5
D gene: -
J gene: TRBJ2-1
clone size: -

CDR3 protein: CASAEQGGYEQYF
CDR3 DNA: TGTGCCAGCGCGGAGCAGGGTGGGTACGAGCAGTACTTC
V gene: TRBV6-6
D gene: -
J gene: TRBJ2-7
clone size: -

CDR3 protein: CASSLIQGVRMNTEAFF
CDR3 DNA: TGCGCCAGCAGCTTGATACAAGGAGTTCGGATGAACACTGAAGCTTTCTTT
V gene: TRBV5-1
D gene: -
J gene: TRBJ1-1
clone size: -